This T cell receptor (beta chain) derives from a study of CD8+CD57+ T cells in acquired aplastic anemia. Overall study context: DNA per sorted CD4+ or CD8+ sample ranged roughly 0.19 to 27.4 ug, averaging approximately 3.3 ug.

As concerns this clonotype: The antigen remains unidentified.

Study-wide results and limits: Between patients and controls, approximately 29 CD8+ CDR3 sequences were found in common.

CDR3 length equals 14 residues. Per germline, CDR1 SGHVS and CDR2 FQNEAQ. V gave up 5 bases and J gave up 4 bases, with 9 bases separating them. Template material for TCR beta VDJ and CDR3 profiling consisted of genomic DNA. TCRdb reprocessed the reads with MiXCR, giving one entry per CDR3 protein. The sample holds some 120,000 distinct CDR3 sequences; around 50% are singletons and the top ten take 2% to 3%. Sequencing used sorted CD4+, CD8+, or CD8+CD57+ T cells (not recorded which) from PBMCs. This receptor was taken from a human donor in good health, serving as a control. The chain joins TRBV7-8 to TRBJ2-6, with D maybe TRBD2 (5 bases). The CDR3: CASSPPGGANVLTF. CDR3 in DNA: TGTGCCAGCAGCCCCCCGGGAGGGGCCAACGTCCTGACTTTC.